The 14 T cell receptor beta chains presented below share a single source sample, sequenced in a study of cytomegalovirus exposure and HLA in healthy donors. Generated by immunoSEQ multiplex PCR, the TCRdb table keeps only in-frame clones and is missing some. The table records some 150,000 clones, 87% of them present only once. The sequenced sample was PBMCs. All receptors come from a woman in her twenties or thirties in good health and CMV-seronegative.

V gene TRBV18 combines with J gene TRBJ1-1, with 8 bases that match TRBD1. The V and J ends lost 2 bases and 4 bases, in that order; junction bases with no gene match: 15. Germline CDR1 and CDR2: KGHSH and LQKENI. This CDR3 is 18 amino acids long. CDR3 in DNA: TGTGCCAGCTCACCATCGACAGGGGCAGTAGAAGCAGTCACTGAAGCTTTCTTT. This translates into CASSPSTGAVEAVTEAFF.

This clone was recorded once. The chain employs TRBV4-3 and TRBJ2-7, with a weak D call TRBD2 (5 bases). Germline CDR1 and CDR2: LGHNA and YSLEER. Trimming cost V 0 bases and J 4 bases, with 16 bases left between them. The CDR3 is 16 amino acids. In DNA, the CDR3 is TGCGCCAGCAGCCAAGATGCGGGTGGGTGGAAGTACGAGCAGTACTTC. It is translated as CASSQDAGGWKYEQYF.

The chain has TRBV5-1 and TRBJ1-4; no clear D gene. This CDR3 region has 14 residues. CDR1 and CDR2 (germline): SGHRS, YFSETQ. Trimming shortened V by 0 bases and J by 2 bases, and 5 bases separated the two germline ends. The CDR3 here is CASSLDTTNEKLFF. CDR3 bases: TGCGCCAGCAGCTTGGACACGACTAATGAAAAACTGTTTTTT. The full variable domain, rest sourced from reference TRBV5-1 and TRBJ1-4, is KAGVTQTPRYLIKTRGQQVTLSCSPISGHRSVSWYQQTPGQGLQFLFEYFSETQRNKGNFPGRFSGRQFSNSRSEMNVSTLELGDSALYLCASSLDTTNEKLFFGSGTQLSVL.

The chain joins TRBV7-2 to TRBJ2-7; the match to TRBD2 covers 11 bases. In germline, CDR1 is SGHTA, CDR2 FQGNSA. The CDR3 extends over 17 amino acids. The junction had 10 bases not matched to a gene; V was cut back by 5 bases and J by 1 base. CDR3 coding DNA: TGTGCCAGCAGCCCACGAGGTCTAGCGGGGGGATCCTACGAGCAGTACTTC. This sequence encodes CASSPRGLAGGSYEQYF.

V gene TRBV7-2 combines with J gene TRBJ2-7; 15 nucleotides align to TRBD2. The V segment lost 4 bases and the J segment 9 bases; nucleotides outside the gene matches: 7. CDR3 length: 15 residues. Germline CDR1 is SGHTA and CDR2 is FQGNSA. The CDR3 DNA reads as TGTGCCAGCAGCTCCCGGACTAGCGGGGGGGATGTGCAGTACTTC. Residues: CASSSRTSGGDVQYF.

V and J are TRBV5-4 and TRBJ2-3; D remains unclear. The V gene lost 6 bases and the J gene lost 0 bases, with 17 bases spanning the gap. The CDR3 extends over 16 amino acids. The germline CDR1 and CDR2 sequences are SGHNT and YYREEE (reference sequence). The CDR3 reads CASTPVAGTSTDTQYF. CDR3 DNA sequence: TGTGCCAGCACCCCCGTGGCAGGAACTAGCACAGATACGCAGTATTTT.

This chain uses TRBV7-8 with TRBJ2-5; D is undetermined. Deletions cut 5 bases from V and 0 bases from J, with 4 bases between. The CDR3 runs to 12 residues. Germline loops: CDR1 SGHVS, CDR2 FQNEAQ. CDR3 in DNA: TGTGCCAGCAGCCTGTACCAAGAGACCCAGTACTTC. Its protein product is CASSLYQETQYF.

This clone was counted between two and nine times. The J gene is TRBJ1-1, the V gene TRBV10-1, with D possibly being TRBD1 (5 bases). This CDR3 region has 14 residues. CDR1 WNHNN and CDR2 SYGVQD come from the germline V gene (reference sequence). The V gene lost 0 bases and the J gene lost 5 bases, with 10 bases spanning the gap. The CDR3 DNA follows: TGCGCCAGCAGTGAGTCATCGGGGGATACTGAAGCTTTCTTT. Amino acids: CASSESSGDTEAFF.

This clone was recorded a few times. The rearrangement uses TRBV15 and TRBJ2-6; D not certain. The CDR3 runs to 15 residues. The V gene's germline CDR1 is LNHNV and CDR2 YYDKDF (reference sequence). V was cut by 1 base and J by 1 base, with 5 bases left in between. This chain's CDR3 is CATSRVISGANVLTF. For the CDR3, the DNA is TGTGCCACCAGCAGAGTTATTTCTGGGGCCAACGTCCTGACTTTC.

V gene TRBV2 combines with J gene TRBJ2-7; 7 bases align to TRBD1. Trimming cost V 6 bases and J 5 bases; bases outside gene matches: 4. The CDR3 sequence is 12 residues long. CDR1 and CDR2 from the germline V gene are SNHLY and FYNNEI. CDR3 DNA: TGTGCCAGCAGACGGACAGGCGACGAGCAGTACTTC. Amino acid sequence: CASRRTGDEQYF. Variable domain in full (rest from reference TRBV2 and TRBJ2-7): EPEVTQTPSHQVTQMGQEVILRCVPISNHLYFYWYRQILGQKVEFLVSFYNNEISEKSEIFDDQFSVERPDGSNFTLKIRSTKLEDSAMYFCASRRTGDEQYFGPGTRLTVT.

The V and J genes are TRBV7-2 and TRBJ1-2, with TRBD1 matching over 11 bases. The CDR3 extends over 15 amino acids. The V gene's germline CDR1 is SGHTA and CDR2 FQGNSA. V lost 6 bases and J lost 10; bases outside the gene matches: 13. CDR3 sequence: CASRLGTGGVHDYTF. In DNA, the CDR3 is TGTGCCAGCAGACTAGGGACAGGGGGGGTTCACGACTACACCTTC.

The chain couples TRBV4-1 to TRBJ1-2; perhaps TRBD1 as D (6 bases). CDR3 size: 15 residues. Trimming took 1 base from V and 1 from J, leaving 10 bases between them. The V gene's germline CDR1 is MGHRA and CDR2 YSYEKL. In DNA form, the CDR3 reads TGCGCCAGCAGCCAAGCCCCGGACAGTAACTATGGCTACACCTTC. Encoded protein: CASSQAPDSNYGYTF.

The J gene is TRBJ1-1, the V gene TRBV7-8, with 7 nucleotides matching TRBD1. The V gene's germline CDR1 is SGHVS and CDR2 FQNEAQ. CDR3 length equals 16 residues. Unmatched junction bases numbered 14, after V lost 4 bases and J lost 6 bases. CDR3 DNA sequence: TGTGCCAGCAGCTCGCTGACAGGGAAGTGGATCCCTGAAGCTTTCTTT. Protein sequence: CASSSLTGKWIPEAFF. Full variable domain (remainder filled in from reference TRBV7-8 and TRBJ1-1): GAGVSQSPRYKVAKRGQDVALRCDPISGHVSLFWYQQALGQGPEFLTYFQNEAQLDKSGLPSDRFFAERPEGSVSTLKIQRTQQEDSAVYLCASSSLTGKWIPEAFFGQGTRLTVV.

The chain is built from TRBV11-2 and TRBJ2-2, with 8 positions matching TRBD2. CDR3 length equals 16 residues. The trim removed 5 bases at V and 4 bases at J, leaving 9 bases unmatched. Germline lookup yields CDR1 SGHAT and CDR2 FQNNGV. The CDR3 coding sequence is TGTGCCAGCAGCCACTATAGCGGGGATGGCACCGGGGAGCTGTTTTTT. This codes for CASSHYSGDGTGELFF.